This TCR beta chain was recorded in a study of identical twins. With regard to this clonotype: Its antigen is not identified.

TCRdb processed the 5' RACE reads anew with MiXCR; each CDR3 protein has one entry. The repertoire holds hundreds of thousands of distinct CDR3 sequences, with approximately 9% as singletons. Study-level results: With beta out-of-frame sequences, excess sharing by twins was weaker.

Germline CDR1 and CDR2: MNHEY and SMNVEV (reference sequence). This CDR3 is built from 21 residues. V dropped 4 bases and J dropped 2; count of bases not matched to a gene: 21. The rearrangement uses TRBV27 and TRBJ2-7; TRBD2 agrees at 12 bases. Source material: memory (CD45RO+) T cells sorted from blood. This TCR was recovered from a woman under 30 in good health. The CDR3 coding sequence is TGTGCCAGCAGTTCATATCCCCCGAGGTCCCTAGCGGGAGGGGGGCCCTACGAGCAGTACTTC. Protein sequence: CASSSYPPRSLAGGGPYEQYF.